This is a list of T cell receptor beta chains from one sample in a study of blood T cell repertoires in COVID-19. Repertoires were generated with immunoSEQ multiplex PCR, while TCRdb's copy carries only in-frame clones and drops some. The table shows over 200,000 clones, with roughly nine tenths occurring only once. Material: peripheral blood. All receptors come from a man aged 40-49 years with active or convalescent COVID-19. Both conserved end residues are part of each CDR3. The order of the fields is J gene, V gene, clone size, D gene, CDR3 protein, CDR3 DNA. D genes are given only for firm matches. Size tells how often a clone was seen (once, few, many) or the class of an expanded clone, and some rows leave it out.

>TRBJ1-1|TRBV28|NA|NA
CASQGWSTEAFF
TGTGCCAGCCAGGGGTGGAGTACTGAAGCTTTCTTT
>TRBJ1-4|TRBV6-5|once|TRBD1
CASRTGGLLNEKLFF
TGTGCCAGCAGGACAGGGGGCCTGTTAAATGAAAAACTGTTTTTT
>TRBJ2-7|TRBV27|NA|TRBD1
CASSLRAGGTNYEQYF
TGTGCCAGCAGTTTGAGGGCAGGGGGTACAAACTACGAGCAGTACTTC
>TRBJ1-1|TRBV2|NA|NA
CASSEGRGSNTEAFF
TGTGCCAGCAGTGAAGGCCGGGGTTCGAACACTGAAGCTTTCTTT
>TRBJ1-1|TRBV5-1|NA|NA
CASSLGDEAFF
TGCGCCAGCAGTTTAGGGGATGAAGCTTTCTTT
>TRBJ1-5|TRBV7-2|NA|NA
CASSLQVESNQPQHF
TGTGCCAGCAGCTTACAAGTGGAGAGCAATCAGCCCCAGCATTTT
>TRBJ2-3|TRBV4-1|NA|NA
CASSQEQGGDTQYF
TGCGCCAGCAGCCAAGAACAGGGTGGAGATACGCAGTATTTT
>TRBJ1-1|TRBV12-3/TRBV12-4|NA|TRBD1
CASTQGDNTEAFF
TGTGCCAGTACACAGGGGGACAACACTGAAGCTTTCTTT
>TRBJ2-1|TRBV28|NA|TRBD2
CASSRLTSGVHNEQFF
TGTGCCAGCAGCCGCCTGACTAGCGGGGTGCACAATGAGCAGTTCTTC
>TRBJ1-6|TRBV27|once|NA
CASSFGPHGNSPLHF
TGTGCCAGCAGTTTTGGTCCTCACGGGAATTCACCCCTCCACTTT
>TRBJ1-1|TRBV7-2|NA|TRBD1
CASSGQGVFGGTEAFF
TGTGCCAGCAGCGGACAGGGGGTTTTCGGTGGCACTGAAGCTTTCTTT
>TRBJ1-2|TRBV15|NA|NA
CATSRVVGVDYGYTF
TGTGCCACCAGCAGAGTCGTAGGGGTGGACTATGGCTACACCTTC
>TRBJ1-1|TRBV5-4|once|TRBD1
CASSFPGQMNTEAFF
TGTGCCAGCAGCTTCCCGGGACAGATGAACACTGAAGCTTTCTTT
>TRBJ2-2|TRBV9|NA|NA
CASSGGQSANTGELFF
TGTGCCAGCAGCGGGGGACAAAGCGCGAACACCGGGGAGCTGTTTTTT
>TRBJ1-1|TRBV19|NA|NA
CASVGQLRGNTEAFF
TGTGCCTCAGTTGGGCAGCTGCGGGGGAACACTGAAGCTTTCTTT
>TRBJ2-1|TRBV5-1|NA|NA
CASSLVGAGPGEQFF
TGCGCCAGCAGCTTGGTGGGGGCAGGTCCGGGTGAGCAGTTCTTC
>TRBJ2-3|TRBV4-1|NA|TRBD2
CASSQVLAGEGTQYF
TGCGCCAGCAGCCAAGTCCTAGCGGGAGAGGGAACGCAGTATTTT
>TRBJ1-2|TRBV7-3|NA|TRBD1
CASSLTPGQGVGYTF
TGTGCCAGCAGCTTAACGCCGGGACAGGGGGTCGGCTACACCTTC
>TRBJ2-7|TRBV2|NA|TRBD1
CASRSDRGNYEQYF
TGTGCCAGCAGAAGTGACAGGGGGAACTACGAGCAGTACTTC
>TRBJ1-2|TRBV29-1|NA|NA
CSVGGQPDYGYTF
TGCAGCGTTGGCGGACAGCCGGACTATGGCTACACCTTC
>TRBJ1-2|TRBV19|NA|NA
CASETIHGTGYGYTF
TGTGCCAGTGAAACAATCCATGGAACAGGGTATGGCTACACCTTC
>TRBJ1-3|TRBV3-1/TRBV3-2|NA|NA
CASSVPGAPNTIYF
TGTGCCAGCAGCGTCCCTGGGGCTCCAAACACCATATATTTT
>TRBJ1-2|TRBV25-1|NA|NA
CASSEGDGRGLSYGYTF
TGTGCCAGCAGTGAAGGGGACGGGAGGGGTTTAAGCTATGGCTACACCTTC
>TRBJ1-1|TRBV28|NA|NA
CASIPSGTRGTEAFF
TGTGCCAGCATCCCCTCCGGGACAAGGGGGACTGAAGCTTTCTTT
>TRBJ1-6|TRBV30|NA|NA
CAWSLRNSPLHF
TGTGCCTGGAGTCTACGAAATTCACCCCTCCACTTT
>TRBJ2-7|TRBV5-1|NA|NA
CASSFIMGRGHYEQYF
TGCGCCAGCAGCTTTATTATGGGACGGGGACACTACGAGCAGTACTTC
>TRBJ1-1|TRBV28|NA|NA
CASSFRSRTDMNTEAFF
TGTGCCAGCAGTTTTAGGAGTCGCACCGATATGAACACTGAAGCTTTCTTT
>TRBJ1-2|TRBV29-1|NA|TRBD1
CSVEDGQGNYGYTF
TGCAGCGTTGAAGACGGACAGGGGAACTATGGCTACACCTTC
>TRBJ1-2|TRBV2|NA|TRBD1
CASRGDRGDGYTF
TGTGCCAGCAGGGGGGACAGGGGCGATGGCTACACCTTC
>TRBJ2-7|TRBV11-2|medium-sized|TRBD1
CASSFPTTGIDEQYF
TGTGCCAGCAGCTTCCCAACGACAGGGATCGACGAGCAGTACTTC
>TRBJ1-2|TRBV6-5|NA|NA
CASSPGATNYGYTF
TGTGCCAGCAGCCCAGGGGCCACTAACTATGGCTACACCTTC
>TRBJ1-1|TRBV6-5|NA|TRBD1
CASSPNRGNTEAFF
TGTGCCAGCAGCCCAAACAGGGGGAACACTGAAGCTTTCTTT
>TRBJ1-5|TRBV18|NA|TRBD1
CASSPARQGAGQPQHF
TGTGCCAGCTCACCGGCTAGACAGGGGGCGGGCCAGCCCCAGCATTTT
>TRBJ1-1|TRBV15|NA|NA
CATSLGQILNTEAFF
TGTGCCACCAGCCTAGGACAAATATTGAACACTGAAGCTTTCTTT
>TRBJ2-1|TRBV6-5|NA|NA
CASSYSGPRDEQFF
TGTGCCAGCAGTTACTCGGGTCCCCGGGATGAGCAGTTCTTC
>TRBJ2-2|TRBV10-1|once|NA
CASSVTANTGELFF
TGCGCCAGCAGTGTGACAGCGAACACCGGGGAGCTGTTTTTT
>TRBJ1-3|TRBV12-1|NA|NA
CASSFEGDSDSGNTIYF
TGTGCCAGCAGCTTTGAAGGGGATTCGGACTCTGGAAACACCATATATTTT
>TRBJ2-3|TRBV6-5|NA|TRBD2
CASSYSRLATDTQYF
TGTGCCAGCAGTTACTCCAGACTAGCCACCGATACGCAGTATTTT
>TRBJ2-1|TRBV19|NA|TRBD1
CASSQGQGMDEQFF
TGTGCCAGTAGCCAAGGACAGGGGATGGATGAGCAGTTCTTC
>TRBJ2-7|TRBV19|NA|NA
CASSIGGGASYEQYF
TGTGCCAGTAGTATAGGGGGGGGCGCATCCTACGAGCAGTACTTC
>TRBJ2-3|TRBV11-1|NA|NA
CASTLRGGISDTQYF
TGTGCCAGCACCCTGCGTGGAGGTATATCTGATACGCAGTATTTT
>TRBJ2-3|TRBV27|NA|NA
CASSLFAGVTDTQYF
TGTGCCAGCAGTTTATTCGCAGGGGTCACAGATACGCAGTATTTT
>TRBJ1-1|TRBV28|once|NA
CASRKGQLNTEAFF
TGTGCCAGCAGAAAAGGACAGCTGAACACTGAAGCTTTCTTT
>TRBJ1-3|TRBV9|NA|TRBD1
CASSATGGGNTIYF
TGTGCCAGCAGCGCGACAGGGGGAGGAAACACCATATATTTT
>TRBJ2-5|TRBV5-4|NA|NA
CASSDGLTTWATQYF
TGTGCCAGCAGCGATGGACTAACGACTTGGGCGACCCAGTACTTC
>TRBJ1-2|TRBV19|NA|NA
CASSRAGGYTF
TGTGCCAGTAGTAGGGCGGGCGGCTACACCTTC
>TRBJ1-5|TRBV27|NA|TRBD1
CASSALGTGGLEPQHF
TGTGCCAGCAGTGCTTTGGGGACAGGGGGCCTGGAGCCCCAGCATTTT
>TRBJ1-3|TRBV6-6|NA|TRBD1
CASSHLETGPAGNTIYF
TGTGCCAGCAGTCACCTTGAGACAGGGCCCGCCGGAAACACCATATATTTT
>TRBJ2-1|TRBV7-9|NA|TRBD2
CASSFPALAGSYNEQFF
TGTGCCAGCAGCTTCCCCGCCTTAGCGGGCTCCTACAATGAGCAGTTCTTC
>TRBJ2-5|TRBV12-3/TRBV12-4|NA|TRBD1
CASSLGQPGTQYF
TGTGCCAGCAGTTTGGGACAGCCGGGGACCCAGTACTTC
>TRBJ2-1|TRBV15|NA|NA
CATSRRSSNEQFF
TGTGCCACCAGCAGACGGAGTTCTAATGAGCAGTTCTTC
>TRBJ1-6|TRBV5-1|once|NA
CASSLVPGLYSPLHF
TGCGCCAGCAGCTTGGTTCCAGGCTTATATTCACCCCTCCACTTT
>TRBJ1-6|TRBV7-9|NA|TRBD1
CASSLRDRVSPLHF
TGTGCCAGCAGCTTAAGGGACAGGGTTTCACCCCTCCACTTT
>TRBJ1-1|TRBV25-1|NA|TRBD1
CASTPRTGLNTEAFF
TGTGCCAGCACCCCGAGGACAGGTCTGAACACTGAAGCTTTCTTT
>TRBJ2-1|TRBV27|NA|NA
CASSLAGFYNEQFF
TGTGCCAGCAGTTTAGCAGGCTTCTACAATGAGCAGTTCTTC
>TRBJ2-7|TRBV5-1|NA|NA
CASSLEGRLAYEQYF
TGCGCCAGCAGCTTGGAAGGGCGACTAGCCTACGAGCAGTACTTC
>TRBJ2-3|TRBV5-1|NA|TRBD2
CASSILAAGGTDTQYF
TGCGCCAGCAGCATCCTAGCGGCGGGGGGGACAGATACGCAGTATTTT